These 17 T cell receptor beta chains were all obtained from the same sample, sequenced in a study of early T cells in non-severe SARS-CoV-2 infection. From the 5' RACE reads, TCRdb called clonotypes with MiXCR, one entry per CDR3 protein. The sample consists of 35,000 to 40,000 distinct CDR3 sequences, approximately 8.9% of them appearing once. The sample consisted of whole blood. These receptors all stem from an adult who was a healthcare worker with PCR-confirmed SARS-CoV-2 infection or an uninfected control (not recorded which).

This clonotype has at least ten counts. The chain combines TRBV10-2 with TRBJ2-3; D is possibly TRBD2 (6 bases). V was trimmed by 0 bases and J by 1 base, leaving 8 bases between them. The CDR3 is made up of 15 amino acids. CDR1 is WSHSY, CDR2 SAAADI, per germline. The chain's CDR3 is CASSESWGGTDTQYF. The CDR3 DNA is TGCGCCAGCAGTGAGTCATGGGGGGGCACAGATACGCAGTATTTT.

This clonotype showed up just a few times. The CDR3 loop reads CASRSTDPHTGELFF. CDR3 nucleotides: TGTGCCAGCAGGTCGACGGACCCGCACACCGGGGAGCTGTTTTTT. The chain has TRBV5-4 and TRBJ2-2; D not certain. V was cut by 5 bases and J by 3 bases, with 14 bases left in between. Germline CDR1 is SGHNT and CDR2 is YYREEE (reference sequence). This CDR3 comprises 15 residues.

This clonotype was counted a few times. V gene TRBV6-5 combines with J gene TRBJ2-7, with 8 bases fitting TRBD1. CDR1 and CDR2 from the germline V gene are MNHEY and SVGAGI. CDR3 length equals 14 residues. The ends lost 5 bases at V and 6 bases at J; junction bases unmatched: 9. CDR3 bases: TGTGCCAGCAGTAAGCGGACAGGGATGGGCGAGCAGTACTTC. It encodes CASSKRTGMGEQYF.

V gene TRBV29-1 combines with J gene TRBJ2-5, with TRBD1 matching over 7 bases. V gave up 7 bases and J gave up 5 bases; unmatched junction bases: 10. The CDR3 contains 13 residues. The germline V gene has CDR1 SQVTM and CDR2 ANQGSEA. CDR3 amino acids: CSAQTGSVETQYF. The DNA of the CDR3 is TGCAGCGCACAGACAGGGAGTGTGGAGACCCAGTACTTC.

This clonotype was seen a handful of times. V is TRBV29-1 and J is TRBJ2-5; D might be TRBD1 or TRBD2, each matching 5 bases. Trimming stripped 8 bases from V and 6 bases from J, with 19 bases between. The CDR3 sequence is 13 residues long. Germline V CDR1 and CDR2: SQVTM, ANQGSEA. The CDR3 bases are TGCAGCTGGGGAACTCAGGGACCGAAGACCCAGTACTTC. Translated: CSWGTQGPKTQYF.

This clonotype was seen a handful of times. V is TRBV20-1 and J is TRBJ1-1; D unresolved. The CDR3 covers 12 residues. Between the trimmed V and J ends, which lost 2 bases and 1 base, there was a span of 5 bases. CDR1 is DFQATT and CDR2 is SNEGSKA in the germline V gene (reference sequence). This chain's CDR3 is CSARSGNTEAFF. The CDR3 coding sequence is TGCAGTGCTAGATCCGGGAACACTGAAGCTTTCTTT.

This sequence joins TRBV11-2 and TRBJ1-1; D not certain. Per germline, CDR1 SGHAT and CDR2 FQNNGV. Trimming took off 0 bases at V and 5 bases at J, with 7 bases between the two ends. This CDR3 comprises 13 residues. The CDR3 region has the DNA TGTGCCAGCAGCTTAGAACGAGGAACTGAAGCTTTCTTT. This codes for CASSLERGTEAFF.

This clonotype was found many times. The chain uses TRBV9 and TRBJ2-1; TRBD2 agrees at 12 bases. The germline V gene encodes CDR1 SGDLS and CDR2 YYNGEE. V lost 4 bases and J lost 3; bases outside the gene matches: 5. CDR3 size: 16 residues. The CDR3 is CASSSRGLAGYNEQFF. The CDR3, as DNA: TGTGCCAGCAGCTCCAGGGGACTAGCGGGCTACAATGAGCAGTTCTTC.

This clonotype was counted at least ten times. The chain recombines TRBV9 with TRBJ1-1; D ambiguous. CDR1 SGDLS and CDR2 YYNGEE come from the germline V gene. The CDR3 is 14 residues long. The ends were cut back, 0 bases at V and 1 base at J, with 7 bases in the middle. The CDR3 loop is CASSVAAKNTEAFF. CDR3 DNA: TGTGCCAGCAGCGTAGCCGCAAAGAACACTGAAGCTTTCTTT.

Written as DNA, the CDR3 is TGTGCCAGCAGATATGGACAGACCTACGAGCAGTACTTC. Protein: CASRYGQTYEQYF. The chain is built from TRBV5-6 and TRBJ2-7, with D possibly TRBD1 on 6 matching bases. CDR1 SGHDT and CDR2 YYEEEE come from the germline V gene. With 5 bases removed from V and 2 bases from J, the gap between germline ends came to 11 bases. There are 13 residues in the CDR3.

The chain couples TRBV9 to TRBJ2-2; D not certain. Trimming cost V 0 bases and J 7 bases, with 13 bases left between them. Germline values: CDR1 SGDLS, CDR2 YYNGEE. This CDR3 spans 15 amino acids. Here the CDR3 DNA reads TGTGCCAGCAGCGTAGACCCAGGTGAAGGCGGGGAGCTGTTTTTT. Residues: CASSVDPGEGGELFF.

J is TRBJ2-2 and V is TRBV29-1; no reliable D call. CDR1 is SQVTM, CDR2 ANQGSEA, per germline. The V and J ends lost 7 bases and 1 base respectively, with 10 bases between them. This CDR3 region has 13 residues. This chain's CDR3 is CSARPGNTGELFF. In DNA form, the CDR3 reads TGCAGCGCCCGTCCAGGGAACACCGGGGAGCTGTTTTTT.

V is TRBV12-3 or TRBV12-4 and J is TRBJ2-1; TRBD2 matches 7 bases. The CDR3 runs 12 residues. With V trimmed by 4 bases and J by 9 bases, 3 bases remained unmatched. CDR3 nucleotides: TGTGCCAGCAGTTCACTAGCGATTGAGCAGTTCTTC. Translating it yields CASSSLAIEQFF.

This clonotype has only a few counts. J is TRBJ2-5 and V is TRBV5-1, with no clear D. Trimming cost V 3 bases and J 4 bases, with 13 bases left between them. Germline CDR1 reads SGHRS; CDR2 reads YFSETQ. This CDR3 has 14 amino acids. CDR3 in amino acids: CASSSATVGETQYF. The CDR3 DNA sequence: TGCGCCAGCAGCTCCGCCACCGTCGGAGAGACCCAGTACTTC.

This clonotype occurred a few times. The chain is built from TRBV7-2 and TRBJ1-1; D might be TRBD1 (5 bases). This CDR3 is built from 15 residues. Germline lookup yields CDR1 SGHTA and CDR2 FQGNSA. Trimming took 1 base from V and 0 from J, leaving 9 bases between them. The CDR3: CASSLGQTMNTEAFF. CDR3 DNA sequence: TGTGCCAGCAGCTTAGGACAGACAATGAACACTGAAGCTTTCTTT.

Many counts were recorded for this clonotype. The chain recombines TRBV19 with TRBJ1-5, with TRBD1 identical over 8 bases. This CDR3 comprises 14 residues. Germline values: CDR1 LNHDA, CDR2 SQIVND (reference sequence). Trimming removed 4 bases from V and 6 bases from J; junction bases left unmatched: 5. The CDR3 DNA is TGTGCCAGTAGTACCCCTCAGGGGGCTCAGCCCCAGCATTTT. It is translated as CASSTPQGAQPQHF. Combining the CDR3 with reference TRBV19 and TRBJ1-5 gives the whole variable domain DGGITQSPKYLFRKEGQNVTLSCEQNLNHDAMYWYRQDPGQGLRLIYYSQIVNDFQKGDIAEGYSVSREKKESFPLTVTSAQKNPTAFYLCASSTPQGAQPQHFGDGTRLSIL.

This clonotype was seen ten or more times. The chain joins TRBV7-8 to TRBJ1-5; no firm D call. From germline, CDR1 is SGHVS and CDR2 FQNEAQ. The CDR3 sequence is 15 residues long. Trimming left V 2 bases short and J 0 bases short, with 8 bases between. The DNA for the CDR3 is TGTGCCAGCAGCTTATATCGGGATAGCAATCAGCCCCAGCATTTT. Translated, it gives CASSLYRDSNQPQHF.